This T cell receptor beta chain was sequenced for a study of blood T cell repertoires in COVID-19. The CDR3 is 14 amino acids. V was cut by 2 bases and J by 8 bases, with 16 bases left in between. Germline loops: CDR1 SGHNT, CDR2 YYREEE (reference sequence). Original processing methods: Amplified reference gene primers provided the basis for estimating nucleated cell counts. Data came from immunoSEQ multiplex PCR; TCRdb stores just in-frame clones and leaves some out. From that table come the V and J calls and clone size; the DNA was used to work out D and trimming. Here the sample spans about 93,000 clones, 85% to 90% being singletons.

The sequencing sample was made of peripheral blood. The receptor was derived from a human donor with active COVID-19. The donor label of this sample is uncertain. V gene TRBV5-4 combines with J gene TRBJ1-2; tentative D call: TRBD1 (6 bases). CDR3 in DNA: TGTGCCAGCAGCTTAACGACAGGCATGCGGGGCTACACCTTC. Its translation is CASSLTTGMRGYTF. Full variable domain (outside the CDR3, taken from reference TRBV5-4 and TRBJ1-2): ETGVTQSPTHLIKTRGQQVTLRCSSQSGHNTVSWYQQALGQGPQFIFQYYREEENGRGNFPPRFSGLQFPNYSSELNVNALELDDSALYLCASSLTTGMRGYTFGSGTRLTVV.